The sequence of this TCR beta chain was determined in a study of PD-1 blockade in mismatch repair-deficient tumors. V was pared by 1 base and J by 9 bases, with 13 bases between. CDR3 size: 14 residues. Germline V gene sequence: CDR1 SEHNR, CDR2 FQNEAQ (reference sequence). Time point: roughly 11-day in vitro stimulation with candidate neoantigen peptide 4. As regards this clone: Its antigen is as yet unknown.

The assay was immunoSEQ multiplex PCR, and TCRdb's table has in-frame clones only and misses some. The repertoire has 14,000 or so clones, less than 90% of them found once; the top ten carry about 22%. The specimen was cells cultured in vitro, collected from a patient treated with pembrolizumab. The TCR originated in an adult with mismatch repair-deficient cancer. The chain recombines TRBV7-9 with TRBJ2-1; D might be TRBD1 or TRBD2, each matching 5 bases. The CDR3 reads CASSLVSEGIEQFF. CDR3 in DNA: TGTGCCAGCAGCTTAGTCAGTGAGGGGATTGAGCAGTTCTTC.